This record concerns one T cell receptor (beta chain) sequence. Its antigen remains unknown. This sample is part of a study of post-analysis software for immune sequencing data. Regarding the study as a whole: Multiple sclerosis patients had significantly lower normalized Chao1 diversity than controls. F measure clustering grouped samples strongly by preparation batch.

Presence of unique molecular identifiers characterized the TCR beta cDNA libraries. Each sample of roughly 0.9 to 11 million input T cells yielded roughly 500,000 cDNA molecules, so each molecule approximated one T cell. MiXCR, run by TCRdb on the PCR reads, gives a single entry per CDR3 protein. Altogether 650,000 to 850,000 distinct CDR3 sequences are present, roughly 50% being singletons, with the ten largest covering 4.9%. The sequenced sample consisted of blood. The origin of this receptor is a girl between 5 and 17 years old with multiple sclerosis.

The CDR3 DNA reads TGTGCCAGCAGCGATAGCGGAGCCCCTTACAGTGAGCAGTACTTC. Its protein product is CASSDSGAPYSEQYF. The V call is TRBV6-5, the J call TRBJ2-7, with a possible D match to TRBD2 (6 bases). Trimming shortened V by 6 bases and J by 7 bases, and 22 bases separated the two germline ends. This CDR3 spans 15 amino acids. CDR1 and CDR2 (germline): MNHEY, SVGAGI.